One and the same sample provided the 15 T cell receptor beta chains below, sequenced in a study of blood T cell repertoires in COVID-19. Assay used: immunoSEQ multiplex PCR; TCRdb lists only in-frame clones, some missing. The sample gives 25,000 or so clones, 65% to 90% of which show up once; almost 25% is in the top ten. The specimen sequenced was peripheral blood. These receptors originate from a human donor in a cohort sampled during active COVID-19.

The chain has TRBV19 and TRBJ1-5; D is undetermined. The CDR3 spans 15 residues. Between the trimmed V and J ends, which lost 4 bases and 2 bases, there was a span of 12 bases. Per the germline V gene, CDR1 is LNHDA and CDR2 is SQIVND (reference sequence). The CDR3 nucleotides are TGTGCCAGTAGTAGCCAGTGGTATGGCAATCAGCCCCAGCATTTT. As protein: CASSSQWYGNQPQHF.

The gene calls are TRBV5-4 and TRBJ1-6, with D possibly being TRBD1 (5 bases). V was pared by 1 base and J by 5 bases, with 10 bases between. CDR3 size: 15 residues. In germline, CDR1 is SGHNT, CDR2 YYREEE (reference sequence). CDR3 region: CASSLKFRDNSPLHF. CDR3 DNA: TGTGCCAGCAGCTTGAAATTCAGGGATAATTCACCCCTCCACTTT.

This chain joins TRBV2 and TRBJ1-1; 9 bases match TRBD1. V dropped 11 bases and J dropped 2; count of bases not matched to a gene: 3. The CDR3 contains 12 residues. CDR1 SNHLY and CDR2 FYNNEI come from the germline V gene. CDR3 sequence: CAWDRANTEAFF. In DNA form, the CDR3 reads TGTGCCTGGGACAGGGCCAACACTGAAGCTTTCTTT.

The chain recombines TRBV23-1 with TRBJ1-5; D is possibly TRBD1 (5 bases). TRBV23-1 is filed as an ORF, its function uncertain. Trimming shortened V by 3 bases and J by 3 bases, and 18 bases separated the two germline ends. The CDR3 sequence is 17 residues long. CDR3 sequence (DNA): TGCGCCAGCAGTCAGTCTGGGGCGGCCAACCCCAATCAGCCCCAGCATTTT. Protein product: CASSQSGAANPNQPQHF.

The genes are TRBV3-1 (or the pseudogene TRBV3-2) and TRBJ2-5, with a weak D call TRBD2 (5 bases). Germline assignment: CDR1 LGHDT and CDR2 YNNKEL (reference sequence). There are 15 residues in the CDR3. The ends were cut back, 2 bases at V and 2 bases at J, with 12 bases in the middle. CDR3 loop: CASSQSTSRQETQYF. CDR3 DNA: TGTGCCAGCAGCCAATCTACTAGTAGACAAGAGACCCAGTACTTC.

This chain links TRBV19 with TRBJ1-2, with D maybe TRBD1 (5 bases). V dropped 4 bases and J dropped 0 bases, with 12 bases sitting between them. This CDR3 region has 15 residues. Per the germline V gene, CDR1 is LNHDA and CDR2 is SQIVND (reference sequence). Here the CDR3 reads CASSTPGGANYGYTF. DNA for the CDR3: TGTGCCAGTAGTACCCCGGGGGGGGCTAACTATGGCTACACCTTC.

The rearrangement joins TRBV6-5 to TRBJ2-7, with 7 bases lining up with TRBD1. J lost 0 bases, V lost 0 bases, and 5 bases had no gene match. CDR3 length equals 16 residues. Germline lookup yields CDR1 MNHEY and CDR2 SVGAGI. CDR3 residues: CASSYSTGESSYEQYF. The CDR3 nucleotides are TGTGCCAGCAGTTACTCAACAGGGGAGAGCTCCTACGAGCAGTACTTC.

V and J are TRBV10-2 and TRBJ2-3, with TRBD2 matching over 11 bases. CDR3 size: 15 residues. Per germline, CDR1 WSHSY and CDR2 SAAADI. V dropped 7 bases and J dropped 5; count of bases not matched to a gene: 8. CDR3 DNA sequence: TGCGCCAGCAAACTAGCGGGGGCAATTGTAGATACGCAGTATTTT. Translating it yields CASKLAGAIVDTQYF.

The V and J genes are TRBV27 and TRBJ2-7; TRBD1 agrees at 8 bases. Germline V lookup: CDR1 MNHEY, CDR2 SMNVEV (reference sequence). The V segment lost 1 base and the J segment 5 bases; nucleotides outside the gene matches: 7. This CDR3 contains 15 residues. CDR3 coding DNA: TGTGCCAGCAGTTTATGGGGCAGGGGGCCCAACGAGCAGTACTTC. It yields the protein CASSLWGRGPNEQYF.

This clone was seen a single time. CDR3 bases: TGTGCCACTAGCTACTCTGGGGCCAACGTCCTGACTTTC. Its translation is CATSYSGANVLTF. The chain uses TRBV19 and TRBJ2-6; D might be TRBD2 (5 bases). CDR1 LNHDA and CDR2 SQIVND come from the germline V gene (reference sequence). V shed 10 bases and J shed 0 bases, with 7 bases lying between them. The CDR3 spans 13 residues.

This clone was counted between two and nine times. This chain joins TRBV11-3 and TRBJ2-2, with a possible D match to TRBD1 (5 bases). Trimming removed 4 bases from V and 3 bases from J, with 9 bases in between. The V gene's germline CDR1 is SGHNT and CDR2 YENEEA. The CDR3 is 14 amino acids. The CDR3, as DNA: TGTGCCAGCAGCTCAACCAGGGACACCGGGGAGCTGTTTTTT. Protein: CASSSTRDTGELFF.

The gene calls are TRBV6-6 and TRBJ2-6; 10 bases fit TRBD1. The ends lost 8 bases at V and 2 bases at J; junction bases unmatched: 3. This CDR3 spans 15 amino acids. Germline V gives CDR1 MNHNY, CDR2 SVGAGI (reference sequence). CDR3 sequence reads: CASLGQGAGANVLTF. For the CDR3, the DNA is TGTGCCAGCCTCGGACAGGGGGCTGGGGCCAACGTCCTGACTTTC.

The rearrangement joins TRBV2 to TRBJ1-1; no reliable D call. This CDR3 region has 16 residues. Germline assignment: CDR1 SNHLY and CDR2 FYNNEI. V was clipped by 5 bases and J by 0 bases, with 16 bases between them. The CDR3 loop reads CASSFKMASMNTEAFF. CDR3 DNA: TGTGCCAGCAGTTTTAAGATGGCCTCCATGAACACTGAAGCTTTCTTT.

J is TRBJ2-4 and V is TRBV28; 7 nucleotides align to TRBD2. The V gene end was trimmed by 3 bases and the J gene end by 4 bases; junction bases not matched to a gene: 3. Germline CDR1 reads MDHEN; CDR2 reads SYDVKM. The CDR3 contains 14 residues. CDR3 region: CASSFAGVKNIQYF. The CDR3, as DNA: TGTGCCAGCAGTTTCGCGGGGGTGAAAAACATTCAGTACTTC.

The CDR3 here is CASSLSGTAEAFF. The CDR3 coding sequence is TGTGCCAGCAGTTTGTCCGGGACTGCGGAAGCTTTCTTT. J is TRBJ1-1 and V is TRBV6-5, with D possibly TRBD1 on 5 matching bases. Germline V CDR1 and CDR2: MNHEY, SVGAGI. The CDR3 has 13 residues. The V and J ends lost 4 bases and 8 bases respectively, with 14 bases between them.